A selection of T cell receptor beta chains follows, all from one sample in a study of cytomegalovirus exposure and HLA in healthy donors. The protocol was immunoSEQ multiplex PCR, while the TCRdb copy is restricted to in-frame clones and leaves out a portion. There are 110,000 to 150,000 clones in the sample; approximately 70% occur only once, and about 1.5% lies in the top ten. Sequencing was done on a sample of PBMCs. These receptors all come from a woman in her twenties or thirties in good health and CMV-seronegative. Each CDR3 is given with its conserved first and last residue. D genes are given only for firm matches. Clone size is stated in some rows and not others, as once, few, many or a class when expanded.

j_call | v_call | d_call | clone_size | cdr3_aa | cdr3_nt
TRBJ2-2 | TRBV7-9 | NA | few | CASSSRLDAYTGELFF | TGTGCCAGCAGCTCAAGACTGGATGCATACACCGGGGAGCTGTTTTTT
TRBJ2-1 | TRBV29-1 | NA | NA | CSAKRGHYNEQFF | TGCAGCGCAAAAAGGGGTCATTACAATGAGCAGTTCTTC
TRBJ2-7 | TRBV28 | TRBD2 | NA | CASSLSVRTSGSLYEQYF | TGTGCCAGCAGTTTATCCGTTCGGACTAGCGGGAGTCTGTACGAGCAGTACTTC
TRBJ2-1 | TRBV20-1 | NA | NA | CSASGIGEQFF | TGCAGTGCTAGCGGTATCGGTGAGCAGTTCTTC
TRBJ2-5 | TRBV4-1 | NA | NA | CASSQVGSERPQETQYF | TGCGCCAGCAGCCAAGTAGGGAGCGAACGCCCCCAAGAGACCCAGTACTTC
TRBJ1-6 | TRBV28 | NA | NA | CASSLWGGWGSPLHF | TGTGCCAGCAGTTTATGGGGGGGATGGGGTTCACCCCTCCACTTT
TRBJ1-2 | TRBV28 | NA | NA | CASSLWEESNGYTF | TGTGCCAGCAGTTTATGGGAGGAAAGCAATGGCTACACCTTC
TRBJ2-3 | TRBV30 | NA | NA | CAWSVLTDTQYF | TGTGCCTGGAGTGTTCTAACAGATACGCAGTATTTT
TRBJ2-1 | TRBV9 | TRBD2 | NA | CASSVVLAGPEQFF | TGTGCCAGCAGCGTAGTCCTAGCGGGGCCTGAGCAGTTCTTC
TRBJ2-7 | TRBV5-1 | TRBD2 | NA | CASSPIAGGTYEQYF | TGCGCCAGCAGCCCGATAGCGGGAGGCACCTACGAGCAGTACTTC
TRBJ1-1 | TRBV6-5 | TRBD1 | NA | CASSWDRSRTEAFF | TGTGCCAGCAGTTGGGACAGGTCGCGTACTGAAGCTTTCTTT
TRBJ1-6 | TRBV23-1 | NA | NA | CASSPVSDQRISPLHF | TGCGCCAGCAGCCCAGTCTCCGACCAGAGGATTTCACCCCTCCACTTT
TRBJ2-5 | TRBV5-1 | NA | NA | CASSLVGSQETQYF | TGCGCCAGCAGCTTGGTGGGGAGTCAAGAGACCCAGTACTTC
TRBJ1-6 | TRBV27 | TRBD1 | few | CASRAGQGAWSYNSPLHF | TGTGCCAGCCGAGCGGGACAGGGGGCTTGGTCCTATAATTCACCCCTCCACTTT
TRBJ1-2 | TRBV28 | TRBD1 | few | CASGQGPRSNYGYTF | TGTGCCTCTGGACAGGGGCCCCGGTCTAACTATGGCTACACCTTC
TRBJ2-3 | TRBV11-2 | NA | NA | CASSLMATDTQYF | TGTGCCAGCAGCTTAATGGCCACAGATACGCAGTATTTT
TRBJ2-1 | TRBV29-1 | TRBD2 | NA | CSVRLAGAIYNEQFF | TGCAGCGTTCGACTAGCGGGAGCGATCTACAATGAGCAGTTCTTC
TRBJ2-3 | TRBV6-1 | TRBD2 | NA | CASSFTSGGSDTQYF | TGTGCCAGCAGCTTCACTAGCGGGGGTTCAGATACGCAGTATTTT
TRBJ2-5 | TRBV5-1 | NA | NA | CASSLLRERGETQYF | TGCGCCAGCAGCTTGTTGAGGGAGCGTGGGGAGACCCAGTACTTC
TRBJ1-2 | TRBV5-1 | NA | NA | CASSLREANYGYTF | TGCGCCAGCAGCCTCAGGGAAGCTAACTATGGCTACACCTTC
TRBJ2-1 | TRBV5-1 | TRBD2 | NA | CASSLTSSGGRKQFF | TGCGCCAGCAGCTTGACGTCTAGCGGGGGAAGAAAGCAGTTCTTC
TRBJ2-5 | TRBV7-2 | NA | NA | CASSPAAGPGETQYF | TGTGCCAGCAGCCCCGCGGCAGGGCCAGGAGAGACCCAGTACTTC
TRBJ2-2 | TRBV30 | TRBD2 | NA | CAWSLVGGGGELFF | TGTGCCTGGAGTCTCGTCGGGGGGGGTGGGGAGCTGTTTTTT
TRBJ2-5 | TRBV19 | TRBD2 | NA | CASSSRLAGETQYF | TGTGCCAGTAGTAGTAGACTAGCGGGAGAGACCCAGTACTTC
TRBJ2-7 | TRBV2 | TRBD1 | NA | CAWTRDRAYEQYF | TGTGCCTGGACCCGGGACAGGGCATACGAGCAGTACTTC
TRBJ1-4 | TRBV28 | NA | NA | CASRRRGDEKLFF | TGTGCCAGCAGGAGGCGGGGCGATGAAAAACTGTTTTTT
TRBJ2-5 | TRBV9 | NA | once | CASSSRDETQYF | TGTGCCAGCAGCTCCAGGGATGAGACCCAGTACTTC
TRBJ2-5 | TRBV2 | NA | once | CASSEGWEETQYF | TGTGCCAGCAGTGAAGGGTGGGAGGAGACCCAGTACTTC
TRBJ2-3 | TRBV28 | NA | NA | CASSSVNGGDTQYF | TGTGCCAGCAGTTCTGTCAATGGGGGCGATACGCAGTATTTT
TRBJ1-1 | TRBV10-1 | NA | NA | CASRSGGSTEAFF | TGCGCCAGCAGGTCGGGGGGGAGCACTGAAGCTTTCTTT
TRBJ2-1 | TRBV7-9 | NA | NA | CASSLLAYHEQFF | TGTGCCAGCAGCTTGCTAGCGTACCATGAGCAGTTCTTC
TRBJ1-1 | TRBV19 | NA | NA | CASSQERMNTEAFF | TGTGCCAGCAGTCAGGAGCGGATGAACACTGAAGCTTTCTTT
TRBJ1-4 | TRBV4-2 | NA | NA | CASSQARGGGREKLFF | TGTGCCAGCAGCCAAGCCCGAGGGGGGGGAAGGGAAAAACTGTTTTTT
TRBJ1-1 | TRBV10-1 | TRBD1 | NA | CASTWDRVKSTEAFF | TGCGCCAGCACCTGGGACAGGGTTAAGTCCACTGAAGCTTTCTTT
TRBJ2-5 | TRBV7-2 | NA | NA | CASSLVRGETQYF | TGTGCCAGCAGCTTAGTCCGGGGAGAGACCCAGTACTTC
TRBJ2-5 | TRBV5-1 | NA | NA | CASSLGTQETQYF | TGCGCCAGCAGCCTCGGTACCCAAGAGACCCAGTACTTC
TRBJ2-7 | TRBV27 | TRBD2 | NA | CASSGSSYEQYF | TGTGCCAGTAGCGGGAGCTCCTACGAGCAGTACTTC